This T cell receptor beta chain was identified during a study of response to subunit inactivated influenza vaccine. There are a few counts of this clonotype. The CDR3 runs to 15 residues. Trimming took off 8 bases at V and 0 bases at J, with 14 bases between the two ends. CDR1 is MNHNS and CDR2 is SASEGT in the germline V gene. TCRdb itself ran the RT-PCR reads through MiXCR, one entry per CDR3 protein. The table has about 570,000 distinct CDR3 sequences, roughly 10% seen once. These data are also associated with another study on T cells expressing NK-cell markers. This second study says: UMI-tagged 5'RACE template switching yielded the TCR beta cDNA. Seven sequenced donors out of eight were HCMV-seropositive, one seronegative. The contribution of dominant NKG2C+ clonotypes to CD8+ T cells in a handful of donors was roughly 1.0-7.5%.

V gene TRBV6-1 combines with J gene TRBJ2-1; D is tentatively TRBD1 or TRBD2 (6 bases each). This specimen consisted of PBMCs from blood, obtained on the day of vaccination. This sequence was found in a man aged 45-60 years who received an inactivated influenza vaccine. CDR3 loop: CASRKGGPSYNEQFF. The CDR3 coding sequence is TGTGCCAGCCGAAAGGGGGGTCCCTCCTACAATGAGCAGTTCTTC.